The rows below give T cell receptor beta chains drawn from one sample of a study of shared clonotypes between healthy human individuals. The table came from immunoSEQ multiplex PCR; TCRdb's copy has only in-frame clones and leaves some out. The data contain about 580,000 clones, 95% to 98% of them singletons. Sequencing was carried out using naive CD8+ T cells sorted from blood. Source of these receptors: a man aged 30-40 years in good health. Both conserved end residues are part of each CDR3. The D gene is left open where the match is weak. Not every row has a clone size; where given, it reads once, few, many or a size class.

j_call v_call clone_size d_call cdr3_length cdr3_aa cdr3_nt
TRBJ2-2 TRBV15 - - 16 CATSRGRAGNTGELFF TGTGCCACCAGCAGAGGACGCGCGGGGAACACCGGGGAGCTGTTTTTT
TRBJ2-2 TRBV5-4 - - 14 CASNDGDLSGELFF TGTGCCAGCAACGACGGTGACCTATCAGGGGAGCTGTTTTTT
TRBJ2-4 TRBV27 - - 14 CASTPGSSKNIQYF TGTGCCAGCACCCCGGGTAGCTCCAAAAACATTCAGTACTTC
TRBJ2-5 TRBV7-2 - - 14 CASSLGSGGETQYF TGTGCCAGCAGCTTAGGATCGGGCGGCGAGACCCAGTACTTC
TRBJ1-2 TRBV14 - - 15 CASSQGAGGVYGYTF TGTGCCAGCAGCCAAGGAGCGGGGGGGGTCTATGGCTACACCTTC
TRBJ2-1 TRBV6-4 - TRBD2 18 CASSDLRTSGKSYNEQFF TGTGCCAGCAGTGATCTCAGGACTAGCGGGAAATCCTACAATGAGCAGTTCTTC
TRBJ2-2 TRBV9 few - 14 CASSSGENTGELFF TGTGCCAGCAGCTCTGGGGAGAACACCGGGGAGCTGTTTTTT
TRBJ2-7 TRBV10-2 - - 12 CASQAGDYEQYF TGCGCCAGCCAAGCAGGTGACTACGAGCAGTACTTC
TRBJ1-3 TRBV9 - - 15 CASSVGVLPGNTIYF TGTGCCAGCAGCGTAGGAGTACTCCCGGGAAACACCATATATTTT
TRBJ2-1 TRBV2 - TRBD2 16 CASSDRAGGRVNEQFF TGTGCCAGCAGTGATAGGGCGGGAGGACGAGTCAATGAGCAGTTCTTC
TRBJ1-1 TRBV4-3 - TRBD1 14 CASSAGQGAGEAFF TGCGCCAGCAGCGCGGGACAGGGGGCTGGGGAAGCTTTCTTT
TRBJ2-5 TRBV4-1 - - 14 CASSSSGVQETQYF -
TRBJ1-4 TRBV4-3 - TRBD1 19 CASSQDPSPSDRGEEKLFF TGCGCCAGCAGCCAAGATCCCTCCCCCTCGGACAGGGGTGAAGAAAAACTGTTTTTT
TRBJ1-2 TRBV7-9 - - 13 CASSRTQTYGYTF TGTGCCAGCAGCCGGACCCAGACCTATGGCTACACCTTC
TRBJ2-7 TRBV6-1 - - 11 CASVLFYEQYF TGTGCCAGCGTGCTCTTCTACGAGCAGTACTTC
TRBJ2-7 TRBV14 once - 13 CASSQRISYEQYF TGTGCCAGCAGCCAAAGGATCTCCTACGAGCAGTACTTC
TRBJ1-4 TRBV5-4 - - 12 CASSLETDKLFF TGTGCCAGCAGCTTGGAGACAGACAAACTGTTTTTT
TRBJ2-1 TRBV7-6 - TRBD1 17 CASSLFAGGTGDNEQFF TGTGCCAGCAGCTTATTCGCCGGCGGGACAGGGGACAATGAGCAGTTCTTC
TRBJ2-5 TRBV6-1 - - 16 CASSETPSRVGETQYF TGTGCCAGCAGTGAAACCCCGAGCAGGGTGGGAGAGACCCAGTACTTC
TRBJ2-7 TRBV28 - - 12 CASSLWGREQYF TGTGCCAGCAGTTTATGGGGTCGAGAGCAGTACTTC
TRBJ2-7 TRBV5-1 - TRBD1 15 CASSFRDSSTYEQYF TGCGCCAGCAGCTTCCGGGACAGTAGCACCTACGAGCAGTACTTC
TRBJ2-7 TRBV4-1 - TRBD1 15 CASSQMIGQGYEQYF TGCGCCAGCAGCCAGATGATAGGACAGGGCTACGAGCAGTACTTC
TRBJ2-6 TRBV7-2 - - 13 CASSTDSSYVLTF TGTGCCAGCAGCACAGACTCAAGTTACGTCCTGACTTTC
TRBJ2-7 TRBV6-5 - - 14 CASRSGQGFYEQYF TGTGCCAGCAGAAGCGGGCAGGGGTTCTACGAGCAGTACTTC
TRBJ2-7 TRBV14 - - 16 CASSQRTGTPGEEQYF TGTGCCAGCAGCCAACGTACCGGGACGCCGGGGGAAGAGCAGTACTTC
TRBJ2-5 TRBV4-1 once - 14 CASSSVDVTETQYF TGCGCCAGCAGCTCAGTTGACGTAACGGAGACCCAGTACTTC
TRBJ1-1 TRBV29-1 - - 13 CSVWAGRYTEAFF TGCAGCGTTTGGGCAGGGCGATATACTGAAGCTTTCTTT
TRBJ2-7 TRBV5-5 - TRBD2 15 CASSYDSAGIYEQYF TGTGCCAGCAGCTACGACTCAGCGGGGATATACGAGCAGTACTTC
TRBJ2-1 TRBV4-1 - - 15 CASSPRQDGYNEQFF TGCGCCAGCAGCCCCCGACAGGATGGCTACAATGAGCAGTTCTTC
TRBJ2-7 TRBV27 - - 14 CASSLAGAGYEQYF TGTGCCAGCAGTTTAGCCGGGGCAGGCTACGAGCAGTACTTC
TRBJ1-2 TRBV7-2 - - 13 CASSYGGSIGYTF TGTGCCAGCAGCTATGGGGGGTCGATCGGCTACACCTTC
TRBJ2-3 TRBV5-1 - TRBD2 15 CASSLEWEGADTQYF TGCGCCAGCAGCTTGGAGTGGGAGGGAGCAGATACGCAGTATTTT
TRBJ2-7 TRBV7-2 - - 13 CASSLAPEAEQYF TGTGCCAGCAGCTTAGCGCCTGAGGCCGAGCAGTACTTC
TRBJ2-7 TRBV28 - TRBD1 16 CASSLEAGQGPYEQYF TGTGCCAGCAGTTTAGAAGCCGGACAGGGCCCCTACGAGCAGTACTTC
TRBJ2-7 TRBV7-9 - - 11 CASSDGYEQYF TGTGCCAGCAGCGATGGGTACGAGCAGTACTTC
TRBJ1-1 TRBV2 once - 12 CASSERVTEAFF TGTGCCAGCAGTGAACGAGTCACTGAAGCTTTCTTT
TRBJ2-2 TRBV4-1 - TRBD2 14 CASSLAGSTGELFF TGCGCCAGCAGCTTAGCGGGAAGCACCGGGGAGCTGTTTTTT
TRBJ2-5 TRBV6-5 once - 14 CASSYRGHQETQYF TGTGCCAGCAGTTACCGGGGACATCAAGAGACCCAGTACTTC
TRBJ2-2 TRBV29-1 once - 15 CSVDRSGAGTGELFF TGCAGCGTTGACCGTTCCGGGGCGGGAACCGGGGAGCTGTTTTTT
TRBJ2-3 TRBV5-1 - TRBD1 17 CASGGAPGQAYTDTQYF TGCGCCAGCGGGGGTGCTCCGGGACAGGCTTACACAGATACGCAGTATTTT
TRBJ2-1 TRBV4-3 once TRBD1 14 CASSQETGENEQFF TGCGCCAGCAGCCAAGAAACAGGGGAGAATGAGCAGTTCTTC
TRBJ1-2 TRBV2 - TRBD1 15 CASRVRQGKGYGYTF TGTGCCAGCAGGGTCCGACAGGGTAAGGGGTATGGCTACACCTTC
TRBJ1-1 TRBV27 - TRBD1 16 CASSSFLGTANTEAFF TGTGCCAGCAGTTCGTTCCTCGGGACAGCTAACACTGAAGCTTTCTTT
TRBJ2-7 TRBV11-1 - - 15 CASSLWSGESYEQYF TGTGCCAGCAGCTTATGGTCAGGGGAATCCTACGAGCAGTACTTC
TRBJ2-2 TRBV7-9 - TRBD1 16 CASSQSLGQGTGELFF TGTGCCAGCAGCCAGAGTCTGGGACAGGGCACCGGGGAGCTGTTTTTT
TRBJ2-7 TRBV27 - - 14 CASSLIPGSDEQYF TGTGCCAGCAGTTTAATCCCAGGGTCCGACGAGCAGTACTTC
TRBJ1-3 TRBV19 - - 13 CASSVGPPNTIYF TGTGCCAGTAGTGTGGGACCTCCAAACACCATATATTTT
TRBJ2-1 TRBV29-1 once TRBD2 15 CSVSKVAGGIYEQFF TGCAGCGTCAGCAAAGTAGCGGGAGGAATATATGAGCAGTTCTTC
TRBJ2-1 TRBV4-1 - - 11 CASSHRDEQFF TGCGCCAGCAGCCACCGGGATGAGCAGTTCTTC
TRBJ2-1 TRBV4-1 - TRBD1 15 CASSQGPDRGHEQFF TGCGCCAGCAGCCAAGGACCTGACAGGGGTCATGAGCAGTTCTTC
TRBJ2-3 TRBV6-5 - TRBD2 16 CASSYYPSGSTDTQYF TGTGCCAGCAGTTACTACCCTAGCGGGAGCACAGATACGCAGTATTTT
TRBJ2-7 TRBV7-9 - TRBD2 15 CASSLEIGREFEQYF TGTGCCAGCAGCTTGGAAATCGGGCGGGAGTTCGAGCAGTACTTC
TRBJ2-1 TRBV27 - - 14 CASREDLKDNEQFF TGTGCCAGCAGAGAAGACTTAAAGGACAATGAGCAGTTCTTC
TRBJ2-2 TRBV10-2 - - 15 CASSEGTPNTGELFF TGCGCCAGCAGTGAAGGGACACCTAACACCGGGGAGCTGTTTTTT
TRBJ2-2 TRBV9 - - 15 CASRTRPESTGELFF TGTGCCAGCAGAACCCGTCCGGAGTCCACCGGGGAGCTGTTTTTT
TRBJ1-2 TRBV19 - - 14 CASSIYRINYGYTF TGTGCCAGTAGTATTTACAGGATAAACTATGGCTACACCTTC
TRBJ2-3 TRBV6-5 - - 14 CASSLSTVTDTQYF TGTGCCAGCAGTTTATCGACGGTCACAGATACGCAGTATTTT
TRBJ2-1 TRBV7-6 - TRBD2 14 CASSSGLAGDEQFF TGTGCCAGCAGCTCGGGACTAGCGGGAGATGAGCAGTTCTTC
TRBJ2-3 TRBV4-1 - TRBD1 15 CASSPRQGSADTQYF TGCGCCAGCAGCCCCAGACAGGGGTCGGCAGATACGCAGTATTTT
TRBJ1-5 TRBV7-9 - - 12 CASKTANGPQHF TGTGCCAGCAAAACGGCGAACGGGCCCCAGCATTTT